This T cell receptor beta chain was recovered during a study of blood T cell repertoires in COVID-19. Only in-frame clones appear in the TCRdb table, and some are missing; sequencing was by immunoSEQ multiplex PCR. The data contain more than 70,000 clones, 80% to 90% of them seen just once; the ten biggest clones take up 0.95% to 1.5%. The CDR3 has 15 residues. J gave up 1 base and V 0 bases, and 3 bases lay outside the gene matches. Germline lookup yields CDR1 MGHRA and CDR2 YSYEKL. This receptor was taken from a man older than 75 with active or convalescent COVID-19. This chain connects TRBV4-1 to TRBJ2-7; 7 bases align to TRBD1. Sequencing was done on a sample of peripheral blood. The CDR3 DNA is TGCGCCAGCAGCCAAGAATGGGACAGATCCTACGAGCAGTACTTC. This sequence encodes CASSQEWDRSYEQYF.